Below, 31 T cell receptor beta chains from the same sample are listed, as sequenced in a study of blood T cell repertoires in COVID-19 (TCRdb year 2020). Library preparation employed the immunoSEQ multiplex PCR assay. TCRdb holds this immuneACCESS table with in-frame rearrangements only. Some clones are missing; in checked studies, unresolved V genes explain under half, and the rest has no known cause. A total of around 270,000 clones appear in this sample, roughly 90% of them only once. The ten largest clones represent about 4.6% of the sample. Sequenced sample: peripheral blood. These receptors all stem from a man aged 40-50 years with acute or convalescent COVID-19.

The CDR3 nucleotides read TGTGCAGCCCGGGACAGGGCTTATGATGGCTACACCTTC. Its translation: CAARDRAYDGYTF. J is TRBJ1-2 and V is TRBV5-4, with 9 nucleotides matching TRBD1. Looked up from germline, CDR1 is SGHNT and CDR2 is YYREEE (reference sequence). The CDR3 is 13 amino acids.

The J gene is TRBJ1-4, the V gene TRBV5-4; D call uncertain. The CDR3 length is 13 residues. Trimming shortened V by 1 base and J by 8 bases, and 9 bases separated the two germline ends. The germline V gene encodes CDR1 SGHNT and CDR2 YYREEE (reference sequence). DNA of the CDR3: TGTGCCAGCAGCTTGACGGCGGGGGAAAAACTGTTTTTT. Encoded protein: CASSLTAGEKLFF.

The chain recombines TRBV6-5 with TRBJ1-2; no clear D. Per germline, CDR1 MNHEY and CDR2 SVGAGI. Trimming removed 6 bases at V and 8 bases at J, with 22 bases between. The CDR3 extends over 15 amino acids. Written as DNA, the CDR3 is TGTGCCAGCAGCGTTGAGGCCAGACGGTCGGGGGGCTACACCTTC. It yields the protein CASSVEARRSGGYTF.

J is TRBJ1-5 and V is TRBV2; weak D call: TRBD1 (6 bases). The CDR3 runs to 13 residues. Germline V gene data show CDR1 as SNHLY and CDR2 as FYNNEI. Trimming shortened V by 6 bases and J by 4 bases, and 10 bases separated the two germline ends. The CDR3 loop reads CASRLRGNQPQHF. The CDR3 DNA is TGTGCCAGCAGACTTAGGGGGAATCAGCCCCAGCATTTT.

V usage is TRBV11-2 and J usage is TRBJ1-4; D perhaps matches TRBD1 (6 bases). The CDR3 is 16 residues long. V was pared by 1 base and J by 0 bases, with 9 bases between. Germline assignment: CDR1 SGHAT and CDR2 FQNNGV. The CDR3 DNA sequence: TGTGCCAGCAGCTTAGGTGGACAGCCAACTAATGAAAAACTGTTTTTT. This codes for CASSLGGQPTNEKLFF.

The chain employs TRBV4-1 and TRBJ1-2; D may be TRBD1 (6 bases). The CDR3 is 15 residues long. Germline-derived CDR1 and CDR2 are MGHRA and YSYEKL. V lost 4 bases to trimming and J lost 0 bases, with 12 bases between them. CDR3 nucleotides: TGCGCCAGCAGCCGAGCGGACAGTACTAACTATGGCTACACCTTC. It specifies CASSRADSTNYGYTF.

The chain recombines TRBV25-1 with TRBJ1-6, with TRBD1 identical over 9 bases. There are 14 residues in the CDR3. Germline values: CDR1 MGHDK, CDR2 SYGVNS. Trimming removed 7 bases from V and 8 bases from J; junction bases left unmatched: 6. The CDR3 DNA sequence: TGTGCCAGCACCCACGGGACAGGGCATTCACCCCTCCACTTT. It translates to CASTHGTGHSPLHF.

The rearrangement uses TRBV6-5 and TRBJ2-2; possible D gene TRBD1, 6 bases. Trimming took off 7 bases at V and 7 bases at J, with 19 bases between the two ends. This CDR3 spans 15 amino acids. Germline V gene lookup returns CDR1 MNHEY and CDR2 SVGAGI. The CDR3 here is CASTPFGQISGELFF. CDR3 DNA sequence: TGTGCCAGCACCCCGTTTGGACAGATAAGCGGGGAGCTGTTTTTT.

The V gene is TRBV27, the J gene TRBJ2-5; TRBD1 matches at 8 bases. The germline gives CDR1 MNHEY, CDR2 SMNVEV (reference sequence). The CDR3 runs 16 residues. Trimming removed 6 bases from V and 5 bases from J; junction bases left unmatched: 14. In nucleotides, the CDR3 is TGTGCCAGCAGACCTCGGACAGGGATACAAGGGGAGACCCAGTACTTC. This translates into CASRPRTGIQGETQYF.

The V and J genes are TRBV21-1 and TRBJ1-5; the table's D gene call, TRBD1, was not cross checked with the DNA. TRBV21-1 is reported as a pseudogene. The CDR3 consists of 18 residues. CDR3 loop: CASSKQGVGLYPRQPQHF. The CDR3 DNA follows: TGTGCCAGCAGCAAACAGGGGGTAGGTTTATATCCCCGGCAGCCCCAGCATTTT.

The chain links TRBV20-1 to TRBJ2-7; D ambiguous. The germline gives CDR1 DFQATT, CDR2 SNEGSKA (reference sequence). This CDR3 has 11 amino acids. V lost 5 bases and J 6 bases, leaving 11 bases between the germline ends. DNA for the CDR3: TGCAGTGCTTCGAGACTGGGCGAGCAGTACTTC. As protein: CSASRLGEQYF.

The chain is built from TRBV2 and TRBJ1-3; maybe TRBD1 (5 bases). The CDR3 extends over 17 amino acids. The V end was cut by 1 base, the J end by 3 bases, with 16 bases between. CDR1 is SNHLY and CDR2 is FYNNEI in the germline V gene. The CDR3 DNA reads as TGTGCCAGCAGTGAAGGATTGGGGCGCTCCTTTGGAAACACCATATATTTT. Its protein product is CASSEGLGRSFGNTIYF.

V is TRBV27 and J is TRBJ2-3; D is uncertain. Trimming pared 3 bases from V and 0 bases from J, leaving 7 bases between. The germline V gene has CDR1 MNHEY and CDR2 SMNVEV (reference sequence). CDR3 length: 14 amino acids. The CDR3 DNA is TGTGCCAGCAGTTTTTTTATTAGCACAGATACGCAGTATTTT. Amino acid sequence: CASSFFISTDTQYF.

J is TRBJ2-3 and V is TRBV5-1, with D maybe TRBD2 (7 bases). With 4 bases removed from V and 1 base from J, the gap between germline ends came to 16 bases. The CDR3 is 16 amino acids. The germline V gene encodes CDR1 SGHRS and CDR2 YFSETQ. CDR3 region: CASSVQGRGRTDTQYF. The CDR3 DNA sequence: TGCGCCAGCAGCGTCCAAGGGCGGGGGCGCACAGATACGCAGTATTTT.

The chain is built from TRBV6-5 and TRBJ2-7; TRBD1 agrees at 11 bases. The trim removed 7 bases at V and 4 bases at J, leaving 6 bases unmatched. CDR1 and CDR2 (germline): MNHEY, SVGAGI. This CDR3 is built from 14 residues. CDR3 bases: TGTGCCAGCACCGGACAGGGGGCCCAATACGAGCAGTACTTC. It yields the protein CASTGQGAQYEQYF.

The chain uses TRBV2 and TRBJ1-2; unclear D gene. V lost 6 bases to trimming and J lost 2 bases, with 13 bases between them. The CDR3 runs 14 residues. Per germline, CDR1 SNHLY and CDR2 FYNNEI. The CDR3 DNA follows: TGTGCCAGCAGGTACAGAGCTAACAACTATGGCTACACCTTC. It codes for CASRYRANNYGYTF.

This clone came up once. The chain joins TRBV7-2 to TRBJ1-2, with D maybe TRBD1 (5 bases). CDR1 and CDR2 (germline): SGHTA, FQGNSA. The ends were cut back, 2 bases at V and 2 bases at J, with 6 bases in the middle. The CDR3 sequence is 13 residues long. In nucleotides, the CDR3 is TGTGCCAGCAGCTTAAACAGGAACTATGGCTACACCTTC. Translation: CASSLNRNYGYTF.

This chain joins TRBV20-1 and TRBJ2-7; 8 bases are shared with TRBD2. From germline, CDR1 is DFQATT and CDR2 SNEGSKA (reference sequence). V trimming: 3 bases; J trimming: 2 bases; junction bases outside the gene matches: 6. The CDR3 totals 14 residues. The CDR3 DNA sequence: TGCAGTGCTAGTCTCGCGGGGGGACCCTACGAGCAGTACTTC. Its translation is CSASLAGGPYEQYF.

The chain recombines TRBV7-9 with TRBJ2-3; 11 positions match TRBD2. Germline loops: CDR1 SEHNR, CDR2 FQNEAQ (reference sequence). The CDR3 consists of 17 residues. V lost 0 bases, J lost 4 bases, and 6 bases stayed unmatched. CDR3 protein: CASSLASSSGGADTQYF. In nucleotides, the CDR3 is TGTGCCAGCAGCTTAGCTTCGAGTAGCGGGGGGGCAGATACGCAGTATTTT.

The rearrangement joins TRBV27 to TRBJ1-4; 9 nucleotides align to TRBD1. CDR1 is MNHEY, CDR2 SMNVEV, per germline (reference sequence). This CDR3 is 12 amino acids long. V gave up 5 bases and J gave up 11 bases; unmatched junction bases: 3. The CDR3 region has the DNA TGTGCCAGCAGTATGACAGGGGGGAAACTGTTTTTT. As protein: CASSMTGGKLFF.

This chain joins TRBV6-7 and TRBJ2-2, with D tentatively TRBD1 (5 bases). TRBV6-7 is an ORF, and what it does is uncertain. V lost 6 bases, J lost 1 base, and 9 bases lay in between. The CDR3 is 14 residues long. CDR3 coding DNA: TGTGCCAGCAGGGACCAGGGGAACACCGGGGAGCTGTTTTTT. This codes for CASRDQGNTGELFF.

The CDR3 region is CASSWGAGQSWTYGYTF. CDR3 sequence (DNA): TGTGCCAGCAGCTGGGGGGCGGGACAGTCCTGGACCTATGGCTACACCTTC. V and J are TRBV5-5 and TRBJ1-2; 7 nucleotides agree with TRBD1. Germline loops: CDR1 SGHKS, CDR2 YYEKEE (reference sequence). The CDR3 totals 17 residues. Unmatched junction bases numbered 15, after V lost 3 bases and J lost 4 bases.

J is TRBJ2-3 and V is TRBV15; TRBD1 is a possible D gene (6 bases). Trimming took 1 base from V and 0 from J, leaving 8 bases between them. Germline V gene data show CDR1 as LNHNV and CDR2 as YYDKDF (reference sequence). The CDR3 sequence is 15 residues long. CDR3 sequence: CATSRVGGSTDTQYF. CDR3 sequence (DNA): TGTGCCACCAGCAGAGTTGGGGGCAGCACAGATACGCAGTATTTT.

This chain connects TRBV18 to TRBJ2-3; 8 bases align to TRBD1. CDR1 and CDR2 (germline): KGHSH, LQKENI. CDR3 size: 13 residues. Trimming removed 5 bases from V and 4 bases from J; junction bases left unmatched: 2. The CDR3 spells CASSGQGSDTQYF. The CDR3, as DNA: TGTGCCAGCTCAGGACAGGGTTCAGATACGCAGTATTTT.

V is TRBV5-4 and J is TRBJ2-7, with TRBD2 matching 7 bases. With V trimmed by 0 bases and J by 2 bases, 5 bases remained unmatched. The CDR3 is made up of 15 amino acids. Germline CDR1 is SGHNT and CDR2 is YYREEE (reference sequence). CDR3 DNA: TGTGCCAGCAGCTTGGAGGGAGGGGTGGCCTACGAGCAGTACTTC. It codes for CASSLEGGVAYEQYF. Full variable domain (rest looked up from reference TRBV5-4 and TRBJ2-7): ETGVTQSPTHLIKTRGQQVTLRCSSQSGHNTVSWYQQALGQGPQFIFQYYREEENGRGNFPPRFSGLQFPNYSSELNVNALELDDSALYLCASSLEGGVAYEQYFGPGTRLTVT.

The chain recombines TRBV18 with TRBJ1-2; 9 positions match TRBD1. Germline loops: CDR1 KGHSH, CDR2 LQKENI. The CDR3 runs to 14 residues. Trimming removed 1 base from V and 7 bases from J; junction bases left unmatched: 4. The CDR3 is CASSPRGQGGGYTF. The CDR3 DNA reads as TGTGCCAGCTCACCACGGGGACAGGGAGGTGGCTACACCTTC.

This clone appeared once. This chain uses TRBV10-3 with TRBJ1-1; D remains unclear. CDR1 and CDR2 (germline): ENHRY, SYGVKD. V was shortened by 10 bases and J by 2 bases, with 14 bases between the two germline ends. This CDR3 comprises 13 residues. CDR3 protein: CATSQTINTEAFF. The CDR3 nucleotides are TGTGCCACCTCCCAGACAATAAACACTGAAGCTTTCTTT.

The table lists this clone with a count of one. The chain combines TRBV24-1 with TRBJ2-2; D possibly corresponds to TRBD2 (6 bases). The CDR3 is 17 amino acids. The germline V gene has CDR1 KGHDR and CDR2 SFDVKD. V dropped 3 bases and J dropped 5 bases, with 18 bases sitting between them. The CDR3 DNA sequence: TGTGCCACCAGTGATCTGGGACTCCTCAACAGGACCGGGGAGCTGTTTTTT. Amino acids: CATSDLGLLNRTGELFF.

The gene calls are TRBV10-2 and TRBJ2-7; 9 bases align to TRBD1. Germline V lookup: CDR1 WSHSY, CDR2 SAAADI. This CDR3 is 15 amino acids long. The V gene end was trimmed by 3 bases and the J gene end by 5 bases; junction bases not matched to a gene: 8. CDR3 sequence reads: CASSDPGTGSNEQYF. In DNA, the CDR3 is TGCGCCAGCAGTGACCCCGGGACAGGGTCCAACGAGCAGTACTTC.

The chain employs TRBV20-1 and TRBJ2-7, with 7 bases identical to TRBD1. Germline V CDR1 and CDR2: DFQATT, SNEGSKA (reference sequence). This CDR3 region has 11 residues. After removal of 6 bases from V and 6 bases from J, the junction contained 5 bases not matched to a gene. The CDR3 DNA sequence: TGCAGTGCACGGACAGGTTCCGAGCAGTACTTC. Protein sequence: CSARTGSEQYF.

The chain links TRBV6-5 to TRBJ1-5; 7 nucleotides line up with TRBD1. This CDR3 has 14 amino acids. J gave up 7 bases and V 6 bases, and 9 bases lay outside the gene matches. Germline V gene lookup returns CDR1 MNHEY and CDR2 SVGAGI. CDR3 nucleotides: TGTGCCAGCAGCCCGGAGGGGGCTAAACAGCCCCAGCATTTT. Amino acid sequence: CASSPEGAKQPQHF.